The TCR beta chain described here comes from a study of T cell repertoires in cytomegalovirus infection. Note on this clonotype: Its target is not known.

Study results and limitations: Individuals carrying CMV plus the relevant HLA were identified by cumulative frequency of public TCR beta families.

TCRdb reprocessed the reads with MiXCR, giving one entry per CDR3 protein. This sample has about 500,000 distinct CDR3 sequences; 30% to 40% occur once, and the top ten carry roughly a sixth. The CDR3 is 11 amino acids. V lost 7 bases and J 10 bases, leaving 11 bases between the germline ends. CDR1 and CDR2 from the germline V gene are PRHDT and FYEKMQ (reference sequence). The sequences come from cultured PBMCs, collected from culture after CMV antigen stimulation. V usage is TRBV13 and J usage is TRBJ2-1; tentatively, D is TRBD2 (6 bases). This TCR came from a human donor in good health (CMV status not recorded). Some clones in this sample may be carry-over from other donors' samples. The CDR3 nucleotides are TGTGCCAGCACACTACGGGGGGAGCAGTTCTTC. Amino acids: CASTLRGEQFF.